This T cell receptor (beta chain) was sequenced in a study of CD8+ T cells in alopecia areata (dated by TCRdb to the late 2010s). For the study in its entirety: The treated patients took part in an open-label pilot trial in which moderate-to-severe alopecia areata was treated with oral tofacitinib at 5 to 10 mg twice daily. Patients stayed on tofacitinib for 6 to 18 months and then had 6 months of follow-up off drug so that delayed response and recurrence could be assessed. Disease severity in treated patients was measured with the SALT score, which quantifies the percentage of affected scalp surface area. The study used high-throughput TCRbeta sequencing to examine T cell clonal expansion in alopecia areata, in both the C3H/HeJ mouse model and human patients. Human TCRbeta sequencing covered scalp tissue and sorted CD4+ and CD8+ peripheral blood T cells from patchy and totalis/universalis alopecia areata patients and healthy controls. Biopsies were taken from tofacitinib-treated patients at baseline and again at 4 and 24 weeks into treatment, and several of those patients also had a later scalp biopsy. Scalp clonality was compared across normal scalp (n=4), patchy alopecia areata scalp (n=8), and alopecia totalis/universalis scalp (n=8). RNA came from the PAXgene miRNA kit for fixed scalp, the miRNeasy kit for PBMCs, and the RNeasy kit for mouse skin. Amplification of TCRbeta CDR3 regions was done by immunoSEQ multiplex PCR using 35 Vbeta forward primers and 13 Jbeta reverse primers. General findings and caveats noted by the study authors: Tofacitinib significantly lowered scalp clonality and the number of expanded CD8+ clones among the top 100 scalp clones. Many expanded lesional clones persisted in scalp and blood during tofacitinib treatment, which may partly explain relapse after stopping treatment. Because the treated cohort was small and had only one nonresponder, larger studies are needed to examine links between baseline CD8+ expansion and response. Resident alphabeta T cells in normal human skin are also sequenced, complicating scalp TCR repertoire analysis, unlike mouse skin dominated by gammadelta T cells. Shared TCR sequences between patients were less evident than in mice, which may be partly attributable to HLA diversity in the patient population. Compared with normal scalp, lesional scalp had higher clonality and more expanded CD8+ clones, particularly in alopecia totalis/universalis, a pattern that suggests antigenic drive.

Receptors were amplified or captured by the immunoSEQ multiplex PCR assay. For TCR sequencing, RNA was extracted from every sample and reverse transcribed into cDNA to serve as template. SuperScript III was used for first-strand cDNA synthesis, primed with a 2:1 mix of oligo-dT and random hexamers. Amplification bias was assessed with a synthetic immune receptor repertoire, and residual bias was removed computationally. Under the source paper's analysis protocol: Raw reads were preprocessed to remove errors, and CDR3 was defined by IMGT conventions from the conserved cysteine to phenylalanine. Clonality was computed as 1 minus the Shannon entropy, with the entropy normalized by log2 of the number of productive unique TCRs. Whether scalp clones were CD4 or CD8 was inferred by matching scalp TCRbeta sequences against CD4 and CD8 repertoires sorted from blood. TCRdb carries this immuneACCESS record with in-frame sequences only. Its versions omit some clonotypes, under half of them owing to an unresolved V gene in the studies checked, with the rest unexplained. The V and J calls and clone size come from that table; D and trimming were worked out from the DNA. This sample is represented by 150,000 to 200,000 clones; 58% of them were singletons. Of the sample, more than 15% is held by the ten largest clones.

The sample's treatment or condition label, decoded: oral pan-JAK inhibitor, 5-10 mg twice daily. From alopecia areata patients, peripheral blood was collected along with lesional scalp punch biopsies. PBMCs were separated by density centrifugation and stained for CD3, CD4 and CD8, after which CD4+ and CD8+ T cells were sorted on a FACSAria. In the case of this clone: Its recognized antigen is unknown. Base qualities are not provided; no much larger clone lies one nucleotide away.

This clonotype originated in a human donor with alopecia areata. Sequences were derived from CD4+ T cells sorted from blood, sampled between weeks 55 and 65, from a patient treated with tofacitinib.

The DNA sequence follows: TGCGCCAGCATCCGGGGGGGATCGTCCTACGAGCAGTACTTC. Its amino acids are CASIRGGSSYEQYF. The chain uses TRBV10-2 and TRBJ2-7, and TRBD2 matches 8 of the central bases. According to the germline V gene, CDR1 reads WSHSY and CDR2 reads SAAADI. The CDR3 contains 14 residues, cysteine and phenylalanine counted. Here the CDR3 DNA is all that survives: 42 bases in frame from base 1. From V the trimming removes 7 bases and from J it removes 1 base, while the gene matches leave 6 bases of the junction unaccounted for.